Ten or more counts support the clone carrying this TCR beta chain. This entry is derived from a study of beta chain features in type 1 diabetes. Expressed TCRB transcripts were sequenced because the entire RNA isolate underwent reverse transcription. Method: immunoSEQ multiplex PCR; TCRdb's copy keeps in-frame clones and lacks some. The sample has 390,000 or so clones, approximately 13% seen once; the top ten hold 0.03% to 0.04%. V lost 5 bases and J 7 bases, leaving 14 bases between the germline ends. CDR1 SQVTM and CDR2 ANQGSEA come from the germline V gene. The CDR3 has 12 amino acids. V is TRBV29-1 and J is TRBJ1-2; a weak D match, TRBD1 (5 bases). The source of this sequence is a young man in good health. Sequencing was performed on naive CD4+ T cells from blood. CDR3 sequence (DNA): TGCAGCGTTTTAGGGGACTTTGCTGGCTACACCTTC. Protein sequence: CSVLGDFAGYTF.